The next 26 T cell receptor beta chains were all read from a single sample in a study of CD8 T cells in ankylosing spondylitis. One entry per CDR3 protein, called by TCRdb with MiXCR from the 5' RACE reads. This table has 250,000 to 350,000 distinct CDR3 sequences, less than 25% appearing once. The material sequenced was blood, either unsorted or a sorted T cell fraction (not recorded which). The origin of the receptors is a female donor with ankylosing spondylitis or in good health (not recorded which).

The V call is TRBV4-3, the J call TRBJ2-7, with a weak D call TRBD1 (6 bases). Germline V CDR1 and CDR2: LGHNA, YSLEER. V lost 1 base and J 0 bases, leaving 13 bases between the germline ends. This CDR3 spans 16 amino acids. The CDR3 bases are TGCGCCAGCAGCCAAGCTTGGGGGCCGAGCTCCTACGAGCAGTACTTC. Residues: CASSQAWGPSSYEQYF.

This rearrangement joins TRBV10-2 to TRBJ2-7; possible D gene TRBD2, 5 bases. The length of the CDR3 is 14 residues. The germline V gene encodes CDR1 WSHSY and CDR2 SAAADI. Trimming stripped 2 bases from V and 3 bases from J, with 11 bases between. CDR3 sequence: CASSEGGPFYEQYF. CDR3 nucleotide sequence: TGCGCCAGCAGTGAGGGAGGACCCTTCTACGAGCAGTACTTC.

The CDR3 region is CASSLGLAGGRGELFF. CDR3 DNA sequence: TGCGCCAGCAGCTTGGGACTAGCGGGAGGAAGAGGGGAGCTGTTTTTT. The chain links TRBV5-1 to TRBJ2-2, with 13 bases fitting TRBD2. Germline trimming cut 0 bases from V and 8 bases from J; bases unmatched to any gene: 4. The CDR3 length is 16 residues. Germline CDR1 SGHRS, CDR2 YFSETQ.

This clonotype was counted between two and nine times. The chain combines TRBV6-2 or TRBV6-3 with TRBJ2-2; 7 bases are a match to TRBD1. Germline-derived CDR1 and CDR2 are MNHEY and SVGEGT. Trimming took 6 bases from V and 3 from J; bases not matched to a gene: 7. The CDR3 totals 15 residues. The DNA of the CDR3 is TGTGCCAGCAGCCAGACAGGGATAGACACCGGGGAGCTGTTTTTT. As protein: CASSQTGIDTGELFF.

There are a few counts of this clonotype. The V gene is TRBV5-1, the J gene TRBJ2-2; 8 positions match TRBD1. Trimming cost V 3 bases and J 1 base; bases outside gene matches: 5. The CDR3 has 16 amino acids. Germline V gene sequence: CDR1 SGHRS, CDR2 YFSETQ. As DNA, the CDR3 is TGCGCCAGCAGCTGGACCGGGACAGGGAACACCGGGGAGCTGTTTTTT. Its translation is CASSWTGTGNTGELFF.

This clonotype was seen more than once but under ten times. V and J are TRBV6-5 and TRBJ2-1; 10 nucleotides match TRBD2. From germline, CDR1 is MNHEY and CDR2 SVGAGI. V lost 2 bases, J lost 9 bases, and 13 bases stayed unmatched. This CDR3 has 17 amino acids. DNA for the CDR3: TGTGCCAGCAGTTACCGGATGCTAGCGGGAGTAGTTGTTGAGCAGTTCTTC. As protein: CASSYRMLAGVVVEQFF.

The chain has TRBV3-1 and TRBJ2-5, with 8 bases that match TRBD1. The J segment lost 5 bases and the V segment lost 2 bases, leaving 7 bases of the junction unmatched. The germline V gene encodes CDR1 LGHDT and CDR2 YNNKEL (reference sequence). This CDR3 has 15 amino acids. CDR3 nucleotide sequence: TGTGCCAGCAGCCAAAGCCAGGGGGCGGAGGAGACCCAGTACTTC. It translates to CASSQSQGAEETQYF.

The chain uses TRBV12-3 or TRBV12-4 and TRBJ2-1; D may correspond to TRBD1 or TRBD2 (5 bases each). The V and J ends lost 5 bases and 8 bases respectively, with 10 bases between them. The CDR3 loop spans 12 amino acids. The CDR3 sequence: CASSHGADEQFF. DNA for the CDR3: TGTGCCAGCAGTCACGGGGCGGATGAGCAGTTCTTC.

The chain carries TRBV5-1 and TRBJ2-5; 7 nucleotides agree with TRBD2. Germline CDR1 is SGHRS and CDR2 is YFSETQ. The CDR3 has 14 residues. Trimming took 7 bases from V and 2 from J; bases not matched to a gene: 8. The CDR3 nucleotides are TGCGCCAGCCGGGTCTCTAGCGGACAAGAGACCCAGTACTTC. It yields the protein CASRVSSGQETQYF.

The V and J genes are TRBV20-1 and TRBJ2-3; 10 nucleotides agree with TRBD2. V lost 2 bases and J lost 5; bases outside the gene matches: 7. The germline V gene encodes CDR1 DFQATT and CDR2 SNEGSKA (reference sequence). The CDR3 has 15 amino acids. The CDR3 DNA reads TGCAGTGCTAGACTAGCGGGAGTAAGTGGAGATACGCAGTATTTT. It translates to CSARLAGVSGDTQYF.

The chain employs TRBV11-3 and TRBJ2-3, with no clear D. Trimming removed 0 bases from V and 5 bases from J, with 6 bases in between. Germline V gene sequence: CDR1 SGHNT, CDR2 YENEEA. The CDR3 is made up of 13 amino acids. In DNA form, the CDR3 reads TGTGCCAGCAGCTTAGATCATATAGATACGCAGTATTTT. Amino acid sequence: CASSLDHIDTQYF.

The table lists this clonotype with many counts. The rearrangement uses TRBV20-1 and TRBJ1-5, with D unclear. The CDR3 runs 11 residues. The V gene lost 1 base and the J gene lost 8 bases, with 6 bases spanning the gap. Looked up from germline, CDR1 is DFQATT and CDR2 is SNEGSKA (reference sequence). This CDR3 is CSARVGEPQHF. The DNA for the CDR3 is TGCAGTGCTAGAGTCGGGGAGCCCCAGCATTTT.

Ten or more counts support this clonotype. The CDR3 nucleotides are TGCAGTGCACAACCCGGGACAGGGGCCACAGATACGCAGTATTTT. Protein: CSAQPGTGATDTQYF. The chain couples TRBV20-1 to TRBJ2-3, with 10 bases aligning to TRBD1. With V trimmed by 6 bases and J by 2 bases, 8 bases remained unmatched. From germline, CDR1 is DFQATT and CDR2 SNEGSKA (reference sequence). The CDR3 covers 15 residues.

This chain links TRBV10-3 with TRBJ2-1; 8 bases fit TRBD2. The CDR3 spans 15 residues. Looked up from germline, CDR1 is ENHRY and CDR2 is SYGVKD. V shed 6 bases, J shed 12 bases, and the junction held 16 bases outside the gene matches. In nucleotides, the CDR3 is TGTGCCATCAGGGAAGTCCTAGCGGGTCGTAAGGGGCAGTTCTTC. Its translation: CAIREVLAGRKGQFF.

This clonotype was seen at least ten times. This chain connects TRBV20-1 to TRBJ2-5; the D gene is possibly TRBD1 (6 bases). The germline V gene encodes CDR1 DFQATT and CDR2 SNEGSKA (reference sequence). The V end was cut by 3 bases, the J end by 1 base, with 12 bases between. The CDR3 is 14 residues long. The chain's CDR3 is CSARRGQSQETQYF. The CDR3 bases are TGCAGTGCTAGGCGAGGACAGAGCCAAGAGACCCAGTACTTC.

The chain recombines TRBV15 with TRBJ2-5; no firm D call. The CDR3 is 14 residues long. V lost 0 bases to trimming and J lost 1 base, with 6 bases between them. The germline V gene has CDR1 LNHNV and CDR2 YYDKDF (reference sequence). The CDR3 spells CATSREGGQETQYF. CDR3 nucleotide sequence: TGTGCCACCAGCAGAGAGGGTGGCCAAGAGACCCAGTACTTC.

The genes are TRBV20-1 and TRBJ2-1, with D unclear. This CDR3 has 13 amino acids. Germline CDR1 and CDR2: DFQATT and SNEGSKA (reference sequence). Trimming pared 5 bases from V and 7 bases from J, leaving 15 bases between. Here the CDR3 DNA reads TGCAGTGCTGGAAATTGGCAGACAAATGAGCAGTTCTTC. Translation: CSAGNWQTNEQFF.

The sample holds a few counts of this clonotype. The chain joins TRBV5-8 to TRBJ2-1, with TRBD2 matching over 13 bases. The CDR3 covers 16 residues. V shed 5 bases and J 7 bases; nucleotides not matched to a gene: 9. The germline gives CDR1 SGHTS, CDR2 YDEGEE. The CDR3, as DNA: TGTGCCAGCAGACTAGCGGGAGGGCCGGCCGGTAATGAGCAGTTCTTC. It translates to CASRLAGGPAGNEQFF.

This clonotype was observed at least ten times. V usage is TRBV7-2 and J usage is TRBJ2-1; 10 nucleotides match TRBD2. CDR3 length equals 13 residues. J lost 9 bases, V lost 3 bases, and 2 bases had no gene match. Germline V gives CDR1 SGHTA, CDR2 FQGNSA. The DNA of the CDR3 is TGTGCCAGCAGCTTGACTAGCGGGTTTGAGCAGTTCTTC. It specifies CASSLTSGFEQFF.

CDR3 sequence reads: CASSILGRQDETQYF. In DNA, the CDR3 is TGTGCCAGCAGTATCCTCGGTCGACAGGACGAGACCCAGTACTTC. V gene TRBV6-5 combines with J gene TRBJ2-5; a weak D match, TRBD1 (6 bases). This CDR3 has 15 amino acids. V was cut by 5 bases and J by 5 bases, with 18 bases left in between. Germline assignment: CDR1 MNHEY and CDR2 SVGAGI.

The rearrangement links TRBV5-5 to TRBJ2-5; TRBD1 agrees at 10 bases. This CDR3 has 15 residues. The V gene's germline CDR1 is SGHKS and CDR2 YYEKEE (reference sequence). J lost 5 bases, V lost 6 bases, and 10 bases had no gene match. The CDR3 region has the DNA TGTGCCAGCATCCTGTCCGACAGGGGGCAGGAGACCCAGTACTTC. Its translation is CASILSDRGQETQYF. Variable domain in full (rest from reference TRBV5-5 and TRBJ2-5): DAGVTQSPTHLIKTRGQQVTLRCSPISGHKSVSWYQQVLGQGPQFIFQYYEKEERGRGNFPDRFSARQFPNYSSELNVNALLLGDSALYLCASILSDRGQETQYFGPGTRLLVL.

This clonotype was counted a few times. J is TRBJ2-5 and V is TRBV24-1; no firm D call. V lost 4 bases to trimming and J lost 4 bases, with 3 bases between them. Germline values: CDR1 KGHDR, CDR2 SFDVKD. This CDR3 has 11 residues. The CDR3 region has the DNA TGTGCCACCAGTGACCTAGAGACCCAGTACTTC. Encoded protein: CATSDLETQYF.

This clonotype was seen only a few times. The chain joins TRBV20-1 to TRBJ1-6; no clear D. Germline values: CDR1 DFQATT, CDR2 SNEGSKA (reference sequence). Trimming removed 2 bases at V and 7 bases at J, with 12 bases between. The CDR3 covers 14 residues. CDR3 loop: CSARWPEPNSPLHF. CDR3 coding DNA: TGCAGTGCTAGATGGCCAGAACCAAATTCACCCCTCCACTTT.

This rearrangement joins TRBV18 to TRBJ2-1, with 9 bases lining up with TRBD1. The CDR3 sequence is 16 residues long. V shed 2 bases and J 9 bases; nucleotides not matched to a gene: 11. Germline lookup yields CDR1 KGHSH and CDR2 LQKENI. DNA of the CDR3: TGTGCCAGCTCACCAGGGACAGGGAAATTTGTAATTGAGCAGTTCTTC. Protein product: CASSPGTGKFVIEQFF.

This clonotype was found many times. This CDR3 reads CASSLVGFEQYF. The DNA for the CDR3 is TGCGCCAGCAGCTTGGTGGGTTTCGAGCAGTACTTC. J is TRBJ2-7 and V is TRBV5-1, with no clear D. V lost 0 bases, J lost 6 bases, and 7 bases lay in between. Germline CDR1 reads SGHRS; CDR2 reads YFSETQ. CDR3 length: 12 amino acids.

This clonotype was recorded at least ten times. V is TRBV29-1 and J is TRBJ2-2, with D unclear. Trimming pared 0 bases from V and 6 bases from J, leaving 8 bases between. Germline-derived CDR1 and CDR2 are SQVTM and ANQGSEA. The CDR3 totals 13 residues. CDR3: CSVEEDGPGELFF. Here the CDR3 DNA reads TGCAGCGTTGAAGAGGATGGGCCCGGGGAGCTGTTTTTT.